These T cell receptor beta chains were read from a single sample in a study of blood T cell repertoires in COVID-19. Using immunoSEQ multiplex PCR, the repertoire was profiled, and TCRdb retains in-frame clones only, with some absent. The sample comprises over 75,000 clones, about 88% of which are singletons, and around 3% rests with the top ten. Sequencing was done on a sample of peripheral blood. Receptor source: a woman older than 75 with acute or convalescent COVID-19. The CDR3 runs from the conserved cysteine through the conserved F or W. The D gene is left open where the match is weak. Clone size appears in some rows only: once, few, many, or a class for an expanded clone.

NA,NA,TRBJ2-2,TRBV6-5,TGTGCCAGCAGTTACTCGGTCAGGGCCTCCACCGGGGAGCTGTTTTTT,CASSYSVRASTGELFF
NA,NA,TRBJ1-1,TRBV3-1/TRBV3-2,TGTGCCAGCAGCCAAGTTCCCATAAGGGGTACCGGAGCTTTCTTT,CASSQVPIRGTGAFF
TRBD1,NA,TRBJ1-2,TRBV4-1,TGCGCCAGCAGCCAAGGACAGGGGATCGGCTATGGCTACACCTTC,CASSQGQGIGYGYTF
TRBD2,NA,TRBJ2-7,TRBV15,TGTGCCACCAGCAGAGGGACGGGGGGGACCTACGAGCAGTACTTC,CATSRGTGGTYEQYF
TRBD1,once,TRBJ1-2,TRBV27,TGTGCCAGCAGTCCCTACCGACAGGGGCATTTGGGAGGCTACACCTTC,CASSPYRQGHLGGYTF
TRBD1,NA,TRBJ1-4,TRBV9,TGTGCCAGCAGCCCTAGAGGGGACAGATTAAATGAAAAACTGTTTTTT,CASSPRGDRLNEKLFF
TRBD2,once,TRBJ2-6,TRBV24-1,TGTGCCACCAGTGATCCGACTAGCGGGCTCCACTCTGGGGCCAACGTCCTGACTTTC,CATSDPTSGLHSGANVLTF
NA,NA,TRBJ2-7,TRBV11-2,TGTGCCAGCAGCGTCAGCTACGAGCAGTACTTC,CASSVSYEQYF
TRBD2,many,TRBJ2-7,TRBV15,TGTGCCACCAGCAGAGTGACTAGCGGGGGCGAGCAGTACTTC,CATSRVTSGGEQYF
NA,NA,TRBJ1-5,TRBV19,TGTGCCAGTTCAGTGGGGGGTGAGTGGGGCAATCAGCCCCAGCATTTT,CASSVGGEWGNQPQHF
TRBD1,once,TRBJ2-2,TRBV18,TGTGCCAGCTCACTTTGGGGACAGCCGAACACCGGGGAGCTGTTTTTT,CASSLWGQPNTGELFF
TRBD2,once,TRBJ2-1,TRBV19,TGTGCCAGTAGTCGGACTAGCGGGGGCTCCTACAATGAGCAGTTCTTC,CASSRTSGGSYNEQFF
NA,NA,TRBJ1-6,TRBV7-2,TGTGCCAGCAGCTTAATCGGGGGGCATAATTCACCCCTCCACTTT,CASSLIGGHNSPLHF
NA,once,TRBJ1-2,TRBV3-1/TRBV3-2,TGTGCCAGCAGCCAAGATTATACTCGTGACTGGGGCTACACCTTC,CASSQDYTRDWGYTF
NA,once,TRBJ1-6,TRBV15,TGTGCCACCAGCAGAGACCCCAGGGGCTCCTATAATTCACCCCTCCACTTT,CATSRDPRGSYNSPLHF
TRBD1,NA,TRBJ2-7,TRBV2,TGTGCCAGCCGGGACAGGGTCCACGAGCAGTACTTC,CASRDRVHEQYF
TRBD1,NA,TRBJ2-1,TRBV5-1,TGCGCCAGCAGCTTAGGACAGGGGGGCTATGAGCAGTTCTTC,CASSLGQGGYEQFF
TRBD1,once,TRBJ1-6,TRBV19,TGTGCCAGTAGTATGGGGACAGGGATTTCTGCACCCCTCCACTTT,CASSMGTGISAPLHF
TRBD1,NA,TRBJ2-7,TRBV6-1,TGTGCCAGCAGTGAACCCGGACAGGCCCCTCGAGGCGAGCAGTACTTC,CASSEPGQAPRGEQYF
TRBD2,NA,TRBJ2-7,TRBV6-2/TRBV6-3,TGTGCCAGCAGCCCAGTAACTAGCGGGATTACTTACGAGCAGTACTTC,CASSPVTSGITYEQYF
TRBD1,NA,TRBJ1-1,TRBV5-1,TGCGCCAGCAGCGCAACAGGGGGGAACACTGAAGCTTTCTTT,CASSATGGNTEAFF
TRBD1,NA,TRBJ1-1,TRBV3-1/TRBV3-2,TGTGCCAGCAGCAAGAGGACAGGGTTGAACACTGAAGCTTTCTTT,CASSKRTGLNTEAFF
TRBD1,NA,TRBJ1-5,TRBV5-1,TGCGCCAGCAGCTTGGCCGGGACAGGCAATCAGCCCCAGCATTTT,CASSLAGTGNQPQHF
TRBD1,NA,TRBJ2-3,TRBV5-1,TGCGCCAGCAGCTTACGGACAGGGGCAGATACGCAGTATTTT,CASSLRTGADTQYF
NA,NA,TRBJ2-5,TRBV7-8,TGTGCCAGCAGCTTATGGACAGCCAACGGGGAGACCCAGTACTTC,CASSLWTANGETQYF
NA,NA,TRBJ2-3,TRBV11-2,TGTGCCAGCCGAGACTACACAGATACGCAGTATTTT,CASRDYTDTQYF
TRBD1,once,TRBJ1-1,TRBV4-1,TGCGCCAGCAGCCAAGTGGGAGACAGGGTGGCTGAAGCTTTCTTT,CASSQVGDRVAEAFF
NA,NA,TRBJ2-7,TRBV28,TGTGCCAGCAGTTTACAGGGCTATTACGAGCAGTACTTC,CASSLQGYYEQYF
NA,NA,TRBJ2-5,TRBV11-2,TGTGCCAGCAGCAGATACAGTGCTGCCCAGTACTTC,CASSRYSAAQYF